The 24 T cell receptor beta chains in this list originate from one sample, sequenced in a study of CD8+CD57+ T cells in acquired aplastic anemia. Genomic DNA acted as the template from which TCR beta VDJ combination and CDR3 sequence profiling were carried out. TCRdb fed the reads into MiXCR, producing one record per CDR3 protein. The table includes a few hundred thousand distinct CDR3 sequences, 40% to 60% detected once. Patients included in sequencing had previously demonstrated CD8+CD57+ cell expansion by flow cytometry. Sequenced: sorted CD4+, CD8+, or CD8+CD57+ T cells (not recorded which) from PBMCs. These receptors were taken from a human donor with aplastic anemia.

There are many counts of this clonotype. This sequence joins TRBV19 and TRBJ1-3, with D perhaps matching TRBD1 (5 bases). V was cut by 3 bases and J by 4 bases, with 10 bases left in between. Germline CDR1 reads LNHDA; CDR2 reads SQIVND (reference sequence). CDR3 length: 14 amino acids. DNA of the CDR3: TGTGCCAGTAGTATGGGGGGAAGAGGAAACACCATATATTTT. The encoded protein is CASSMGGRGNTIYF.

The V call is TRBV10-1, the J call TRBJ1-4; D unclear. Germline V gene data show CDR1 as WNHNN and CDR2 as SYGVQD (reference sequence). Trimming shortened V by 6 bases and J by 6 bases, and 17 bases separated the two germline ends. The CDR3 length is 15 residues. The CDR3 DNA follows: TGCGCCAGCAGCGAGGACTTACAACCCTATGAAAAACTGTTTTTT. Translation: CASSEDLQPYEKLFF.

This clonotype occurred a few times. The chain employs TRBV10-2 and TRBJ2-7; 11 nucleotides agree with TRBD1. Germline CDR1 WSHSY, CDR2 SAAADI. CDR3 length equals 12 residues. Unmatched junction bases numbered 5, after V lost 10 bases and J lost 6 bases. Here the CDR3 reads CATGQGGVEQYF. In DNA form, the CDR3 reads TGCGCCACGGGACAGGGGGGCGTCGAGCAGTACTTC.

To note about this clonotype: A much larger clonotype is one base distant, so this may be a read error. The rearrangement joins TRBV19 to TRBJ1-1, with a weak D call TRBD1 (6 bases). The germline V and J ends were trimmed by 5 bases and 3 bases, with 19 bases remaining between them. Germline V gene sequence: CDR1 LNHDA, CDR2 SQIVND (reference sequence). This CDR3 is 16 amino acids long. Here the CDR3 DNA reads TGTGCCAGTAGTCCCCGGGGGGGGACATCGGACACTGAAGCTTTCTTT. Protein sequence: CASSPRGGTSDTEAFF.

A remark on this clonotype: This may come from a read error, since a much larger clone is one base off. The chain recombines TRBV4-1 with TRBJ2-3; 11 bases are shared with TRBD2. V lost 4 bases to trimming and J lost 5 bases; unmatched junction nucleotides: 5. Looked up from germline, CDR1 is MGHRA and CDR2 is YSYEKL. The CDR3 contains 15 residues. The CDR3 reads CASSPQLAGEDTQYF. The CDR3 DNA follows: TGCGCCAGCAGCCCCCAACTAGCGGGGGAAGATACGCAGTATTTT.

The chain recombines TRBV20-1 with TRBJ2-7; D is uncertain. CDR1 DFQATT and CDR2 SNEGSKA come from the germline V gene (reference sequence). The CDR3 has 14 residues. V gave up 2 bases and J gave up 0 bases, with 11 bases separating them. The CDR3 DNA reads TGCAGTGCTAGATCCGCTAGGAGCTCCTACGAGCAGTACTTC. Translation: CSARSARSSYEQYF.

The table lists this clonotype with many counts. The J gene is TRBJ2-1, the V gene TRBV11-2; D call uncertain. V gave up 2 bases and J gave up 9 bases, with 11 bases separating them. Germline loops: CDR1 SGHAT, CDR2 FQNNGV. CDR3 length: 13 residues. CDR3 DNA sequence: TGTGCCAGCAGCTTAAATGGCGGAAGTGAGCAGTTCTTC. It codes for CASSLNGGSEQFF. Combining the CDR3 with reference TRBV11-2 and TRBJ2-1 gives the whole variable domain EAGVAQSPRYKIIEKRQSVAFWCNPISGHATLYWYQQILGQGPKLLIQFQNNGVVDDSQLPKDRFSAERLKGVDSTLKIQPAKLEDSAVYLCASSLNGGSEQFFGPGTRLTVL.

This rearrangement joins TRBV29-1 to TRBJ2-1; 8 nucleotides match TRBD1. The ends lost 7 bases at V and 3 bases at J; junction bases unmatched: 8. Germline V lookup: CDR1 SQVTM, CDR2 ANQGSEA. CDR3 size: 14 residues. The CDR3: CSAETGAFYNEQFF. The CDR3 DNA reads TGCAGCGCCGAGACAGGGGCCTTCTACAATGAGCAGTTCTTC.

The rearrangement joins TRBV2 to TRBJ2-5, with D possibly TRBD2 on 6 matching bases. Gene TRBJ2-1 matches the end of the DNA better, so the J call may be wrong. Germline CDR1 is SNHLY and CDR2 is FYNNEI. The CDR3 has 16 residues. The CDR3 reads CASSSLAGMPGNEQFF. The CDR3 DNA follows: TGTGCCAGCAGCTCCCTCGCGGGGATGCCGGGGAATGAGCAGTTCTTC.

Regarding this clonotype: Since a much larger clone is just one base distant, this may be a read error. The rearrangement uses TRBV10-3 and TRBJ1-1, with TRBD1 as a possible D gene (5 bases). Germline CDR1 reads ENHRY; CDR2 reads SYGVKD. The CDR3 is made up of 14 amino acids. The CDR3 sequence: CASRASERSTGAFF. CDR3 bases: TGTGCCAGCAGGGCTTCGGAGCGAAGCACTGGAGCTTTCTTT.

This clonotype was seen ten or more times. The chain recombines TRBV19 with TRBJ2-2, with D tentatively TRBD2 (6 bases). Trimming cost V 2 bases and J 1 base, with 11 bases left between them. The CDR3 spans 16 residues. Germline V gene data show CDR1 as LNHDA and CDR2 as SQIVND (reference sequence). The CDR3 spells CASSILRDLNTGELFF. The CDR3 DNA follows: TGTGCCAGTAGTATACTCCGGGACTTGAACACCGGGGAGCTGTTTTTT.

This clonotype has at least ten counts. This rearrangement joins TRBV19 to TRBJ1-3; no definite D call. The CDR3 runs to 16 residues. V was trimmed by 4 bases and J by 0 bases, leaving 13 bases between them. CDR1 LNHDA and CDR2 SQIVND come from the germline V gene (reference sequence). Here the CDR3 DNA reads TGTGCCAGTAGTACTCTGGACCGATCCTCTGGAAACACCATATATTTT. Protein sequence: CASSTLDRSSGNTIYF.

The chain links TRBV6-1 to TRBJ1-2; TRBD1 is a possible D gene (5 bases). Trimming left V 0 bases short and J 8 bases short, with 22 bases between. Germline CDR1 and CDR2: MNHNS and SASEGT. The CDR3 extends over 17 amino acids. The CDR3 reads CASSEAGIGMGGRGYTF. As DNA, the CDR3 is TGTGCCAGCAGTGAAGCGGGGATCGGGATGGGGGGAAGAGGCTACACCTTC.

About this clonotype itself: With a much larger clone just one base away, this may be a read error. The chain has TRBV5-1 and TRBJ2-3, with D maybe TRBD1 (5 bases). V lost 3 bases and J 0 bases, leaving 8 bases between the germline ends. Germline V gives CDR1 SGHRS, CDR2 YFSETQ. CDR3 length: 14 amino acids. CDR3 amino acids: CASSSTVSTDTQYF. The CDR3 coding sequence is TGCGCCAGCAGCTCGACAGTTAGCACAGATACGCAGTATTTT. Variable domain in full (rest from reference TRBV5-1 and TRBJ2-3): KAGVTQTPRYLIKTRGQQVTLSCSPISGHRSVSWYQQTPGQGLQFLFEYFSETQRNKGNFPGRFSGRQFSNSRSEMNVSTLELGDSALYLCASSSTVSTDTQYFGPGTRLTVL.

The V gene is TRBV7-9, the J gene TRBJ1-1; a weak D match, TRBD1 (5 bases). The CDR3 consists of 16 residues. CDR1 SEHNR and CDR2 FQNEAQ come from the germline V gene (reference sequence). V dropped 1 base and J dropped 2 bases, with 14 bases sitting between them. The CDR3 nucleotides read TGTGCCAGCAGCTTAGGAAGAGACAGATTTAACACTGAAGCTTTCTTT. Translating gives CASSLGRDRFNTEAFF.

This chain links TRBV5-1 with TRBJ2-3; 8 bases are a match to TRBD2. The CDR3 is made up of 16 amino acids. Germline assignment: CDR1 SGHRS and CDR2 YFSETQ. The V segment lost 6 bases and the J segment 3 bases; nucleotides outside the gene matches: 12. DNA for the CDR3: TGCGCCAGCAAGGCGGGGGGTTTACTGAGTACAGATACGCAGTATTTT. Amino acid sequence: CASKAGGLLSTDTQYF.

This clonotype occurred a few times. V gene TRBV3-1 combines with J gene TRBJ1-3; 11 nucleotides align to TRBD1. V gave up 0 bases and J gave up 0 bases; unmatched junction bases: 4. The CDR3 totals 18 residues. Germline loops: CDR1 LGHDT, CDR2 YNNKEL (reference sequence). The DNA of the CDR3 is TGTGCCAGCAGCCAAGATGCCGGGACAGGGGGCTCTGGAAACACCATATATTTT. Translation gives CASSQDAGTGGSGNTIYF.

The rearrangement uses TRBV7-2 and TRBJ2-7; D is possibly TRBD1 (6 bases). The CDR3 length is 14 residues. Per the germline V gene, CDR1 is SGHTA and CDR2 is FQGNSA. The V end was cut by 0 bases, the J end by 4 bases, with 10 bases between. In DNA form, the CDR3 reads TGTGCCAGCAGCTTAGCCGGACAGACGTACGAGCAGTACTTC. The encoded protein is CASSLAGQTYEQYF.

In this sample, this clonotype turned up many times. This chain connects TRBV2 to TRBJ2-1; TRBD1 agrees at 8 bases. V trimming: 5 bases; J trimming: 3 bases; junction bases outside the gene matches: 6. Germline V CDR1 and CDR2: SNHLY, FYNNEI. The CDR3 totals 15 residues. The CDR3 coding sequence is TGTGCCAGCAGTATTCAGGGGGCAGTCTACAATGAGCAGTTCTTC. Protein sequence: CASSIQGAVYNEQFF.

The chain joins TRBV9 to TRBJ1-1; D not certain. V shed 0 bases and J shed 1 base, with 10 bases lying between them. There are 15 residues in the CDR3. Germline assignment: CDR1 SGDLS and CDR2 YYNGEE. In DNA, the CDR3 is TGTGCCAGCAGCGTAGGAAGAGGTAAGAACACTGAAGCTTTCTTT. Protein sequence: CASSVGRGKNTEAFF.

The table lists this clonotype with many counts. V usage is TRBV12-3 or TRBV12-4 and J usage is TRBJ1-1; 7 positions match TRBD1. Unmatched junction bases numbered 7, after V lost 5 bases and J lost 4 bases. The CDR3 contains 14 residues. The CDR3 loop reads CASSGNRGGTEAFF. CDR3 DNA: TGTGCCAGCAGTGGAAACAGGGGAGGCACTGAAGCTTTCTTT.

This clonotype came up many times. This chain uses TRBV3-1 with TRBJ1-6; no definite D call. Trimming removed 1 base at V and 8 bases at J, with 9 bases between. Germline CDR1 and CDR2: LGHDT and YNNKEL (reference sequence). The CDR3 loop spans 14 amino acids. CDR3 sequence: CASSQVVRHSPLHF. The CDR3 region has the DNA TGTGCCAGCAGCCAAGTCGTCAGACATTCACCCCTCCACTTT.

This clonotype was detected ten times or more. The CDR3 spells CASSNYLDEKLFF. The CDR3 DNA follows: TGTGCCAGCAGCAATTACCTAGATGAAAAACTGTTTTTT. The V and J genes are TRBV7-2 and TRBJ1-4; D unresolved. Germline-derived CDR1 and CDR2 are SGHTA and FQGNSA. V was shortened by 5 bases and J by 6 bases, with 10 bases between the two germline ends. CDR3 length equals 13 residues.

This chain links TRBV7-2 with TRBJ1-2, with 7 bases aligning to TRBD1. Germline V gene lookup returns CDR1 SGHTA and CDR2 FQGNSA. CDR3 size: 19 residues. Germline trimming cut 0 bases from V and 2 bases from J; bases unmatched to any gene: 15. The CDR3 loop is CASSLASWGRGPANYGYTF. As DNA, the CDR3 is TGTGCCAGCAGCTTAGCCTCTTGGGGGAGGGGGCCCGCAAACTATGGCTACACCTTC.